This T cell receptor beta chain was sequenced during a study of regulatory T cells in long-lasting Graves disease. Across the whole study: Patients with new Graves' disease had used antithyroid drugs below 3 months.

This sample's time point: newly diagnosed GD, antithyroid drugs for less than 3 months. The TCR library was prepared using RNA isolated from PBMCs. Construction of TCR beta libraries relied on iRepertoire HTBI primers and on Arm-PCR targeting CDR3 regions. TCRdb reanalysed the multiplex PCR reads using MiXCR and keeps one entry per CDR3 protein. The table lists hundreds of thousands of distinct CDR3 sequences, about a sixth of them singletons. Many counts were recorded for this clonotype. CDR1 and CDR2 (germline): MDHEN, SYDVKM. The CDR3 is made up of 18 amino acids. The V and J ends lost 2 bases and 2 bases, in that order; junction bases with no gene match: 7. This sample also appeared in a second study, on T cells in Graves' hyperthyroidism and ophthalmopathy.

This receptor was taken from a man aged 35 to 55 with Graves disease. Material: peripheral blood mononuclear cells (PBMCs), obtained at new diagnosis, from a patient treated with antithyroid drugs. The chain couples TRBV28 to TRBJ2-3, with 13 bases identical to TRBD2. This CDR3 reads CASSLHMGLAGLTDTQYF. The CDR3, as DNA: TGTGCCAGCAGTTTACACATGGGACTAGCGGGGCTCACAGATACGCAGTATTTT.